This T cell receptor beta chain was sequenced during a study of blood T cell repertoires in COVID-19. Study-level background: The analysed material was cDNA or gDNA that came from T cells, B-cell-depleted T cells, or PBMCs.

Germline CDR1 reads WNHNN; CDR2 reads SYGVQD (reference sequence). This CDR3 has 12 residues. V lost 9 bases, J lost 2 bases, and 4 bases stayed unmatched. Methods used by the authors: From reference gene primer amplification, estimates of nucleated cell counts were derived. Method: immunoSEQ multiplex PCR; TCRdb's copy keeps in-frame clones and lacks some. Clone size and V and J calls were adopted from that table, with D and trimming inferred from the DNA. The sample yields around 98,000 clones, more than 70% seen once. This receptor was taken from a man in his sixties or seventies with acute or convalescent COVID-19. The V call is TRBV10-1, the J call TRBJ2-7; TRBD1 aligns across 7 bases. The material sequenced was peripheral blood. The CDR3 loop reads CASNGTAYEQYF. The CDR3 DNA follows: TGCGCCAGTAACGGGACAGCCTACGAGCAGTACTTC.